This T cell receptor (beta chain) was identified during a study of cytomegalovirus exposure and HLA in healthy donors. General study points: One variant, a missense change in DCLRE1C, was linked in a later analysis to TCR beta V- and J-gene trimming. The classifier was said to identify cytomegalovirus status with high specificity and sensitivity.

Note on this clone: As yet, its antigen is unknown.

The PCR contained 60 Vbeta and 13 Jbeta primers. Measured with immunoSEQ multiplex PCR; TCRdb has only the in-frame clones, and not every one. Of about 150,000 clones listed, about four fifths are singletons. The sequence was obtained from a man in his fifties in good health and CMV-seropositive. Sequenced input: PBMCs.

The CDR3 sequence: CASSFNRLAGDSTDTQYF. DNA of the CDR3: TGTGCCAGCAGTTTCAATCGACTAGCGGGAGACAGCACAGATACGCAGTATTTT. This sequence joins TRBV27 and TRBJ2-3, with 12 bases lining up with TRBD2. The germline gives CDR1 MNHEY, CDR2 SMNVEV (reference sequence). With 3 bases clipped from V and 0 bases from J, the junction kept 7 bases outside the gene matches. The CDR3 runs to 18 residues.